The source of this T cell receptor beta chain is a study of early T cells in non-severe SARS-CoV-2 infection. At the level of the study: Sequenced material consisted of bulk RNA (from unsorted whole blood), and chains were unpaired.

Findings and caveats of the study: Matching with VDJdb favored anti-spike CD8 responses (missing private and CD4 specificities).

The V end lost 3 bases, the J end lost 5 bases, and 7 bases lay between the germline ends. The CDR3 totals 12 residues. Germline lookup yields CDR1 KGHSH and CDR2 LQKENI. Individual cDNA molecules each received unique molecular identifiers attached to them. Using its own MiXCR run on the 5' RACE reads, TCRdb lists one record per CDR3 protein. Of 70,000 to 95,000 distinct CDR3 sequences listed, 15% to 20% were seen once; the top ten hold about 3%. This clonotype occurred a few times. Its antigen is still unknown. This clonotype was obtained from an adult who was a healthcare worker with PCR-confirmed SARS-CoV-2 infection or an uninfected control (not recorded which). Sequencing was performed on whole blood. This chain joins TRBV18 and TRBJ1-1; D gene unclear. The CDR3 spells CASSPPQTEAFF. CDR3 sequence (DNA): TGTGCCAGCTCACCTCCTCAGACTGAAGCTTTCTTT.